Below, 23 T cell receptor beta chains from the same sample are listed, as sequenced in a study of blood T cell repertoires in COVID-19. Only in-frame clones appear in the TCRdb table, and some are missing; sequencing was by immunoSEQ multiplex PCR. Of fewer than 200,000 clones in the sample, roughly 81% were seen once. Sequencing used peripheral blood. These receptors were taken from a man aged 40-50 years who had recovered from COVID-19.

This clone was seen just once. The chain has TRBV9 and TRBJ1-5, with D perhaps matching TRBD1 (5 bases). The V gene lost 3 bases and the J gene lost 0 bases, with 16 bases spanning the gap. Per germline, CDR1 SGDLS and CDR2 YYNGEE. The length of the CDR3 is 17 residues. CDR3: CASSAGPSPASNQPQHF. In DNA form, the CDR3 reads TGTGCCAGCAGCGCAGGGCCTTCCCCGGCTAGCAATCAGCCCCAGCATTTT. Complete variable domain (other parts from reference TRBV9 and TRBJ1-5): DSGVTQTPKHLITATGQRVTLRCSPRSGDLSVYWYQQSLDQGLQFLIQYYNGEERAKGNILERFSAQQFPDLHSELNLSSLELGDSALYFCASSAGPSPASNQPQHFGDGTRLSIL.

By sample share, this clone is medium-sized. The rearrangement joins TRBV4-3 to TRBJ2-7; 11 nucleotides align to TRBD2. The CDR3 consists of 15 residues. Germline V gene sequence: CDR1 LGHNA, CDR2 YSLEER. V trimming: 4 bases; J trimming: 3 bases; junction bases outside the gene matches: 5. CDR3 loop: CASSPTSGVLYEQYF. In nucleotides, the CDR3 is TGCGCCAGCAGCCCGACTAGCGGGGTGCTCTACGAGCAGTACTTC.

This chain's CDR3 is CASSEAGLGEQFF. The CDR3 coding sequence is TGTGCCAGCAGTGAAGCGGGGCTGGGGGAGCAGTTCTTC. The genes are TRBV2 and TRBJ2-1; tentatively, D is TRBD1 (5 bases). The CDR3 loop spans 13 amino acids. V was trimmed by 0 bases and J by 10 bases, leaving 10 bases between them. Germline V gene data show CDR1 as SNHLY and CDR2 as FYNNEI.

The chain has TRBV7-2 and TRBJ2-7, with 9 bases fitting TRBD2. Germline lookup yields CDR1 SGHTA and CDR2 FQGNSA. The CDR3 runs to 16 residues. Trimming removed 4 bases from V and 3 bases from J; junction bases left unmatched: 10. CDR3 nucleotide sequence: TGTGCCAGCAGCTCCGACTCGACTAGCGGAGACTACGAGCAGTACTTC. It encodes CASSSDSTSGDYEQYF.

The chain recombines TRBV5-6 with TRBJ1-2, with 10 bases matching TRBD1. Trimming at V came to 4 bases and at J to 8 bases, leaving 5 bases not matched to a gene. Germline loops: CDR1 SGHDT, CDR2 YYEEEE. The CDR3 runs 13 residues. The CDR3 reads CASSLGQGQGYTF. DNA of the CDR3: TGTGCCAGCAGCCTGGGACAGGGGCAGGGCTACACCTTC.

The chain is built from TRBV5-6 and TRBJ1-1, with D unresolved. The CDR3 runs to 12 residues. V lost 3 bases and J 2 bases, leaving 5 bases between the germline ends. Germline V gene sequence: CDR1 SGHDT, CDR2 YYEEEE. The CDR3 sequence is CASSYTNTEAFF. CDR3 DNA sequence: TGTGCCAGCAGCTACACAAACACTGAAGCTTTCTTT. Supplemented by reference TRBV5-6 and TRBJ1-1, the full variable domain reads DAGVTQSPTHLIKTRGQQVTLRCSPKSGHDTVSWYQQALGQGPQFIFQYYEEEERQRGNFPDRFSGHQFPNYSSELNVNALLLGDSALYLCASSYTNTEAFFGQGTRLTVV.

The rearrangement links TRBV11-1 to TRBJ1-3; D is uncertain. Germline V gene sequence: CDR1 SGHAT, CDR2 FQDESV (reference sequence). This CDR3 is built from 13 residues. The V end was cut by 3 bases, the J end by 0 bases, with 3 bases between. The CDR3 nucleotides read TGTGCCAGCAGCTTGCGCTCTGGAAACACCATATATTTT. Residues: CASSLRSGNTIYF.

This clone was seen only a few times. V is TRBV6-6 and J is TRBJ1-5, with unresolved D. The CDR3 extends over 16 amino acids. Trimming cost V 0 bases and J 0 bases, with 9 bases left between them. CDR1 and CDR2 from the germline V gene are MNHNY and SVGAGI (reference sequence). This chain's CDR3 is CASSYSAVSSNQPQHF. Here the CDR3 DNA reads TGTGCCAGCAGTTACTCTGCGGTCTCTAGCAATCAGCCCCAGCATTTT.

The rearrangement links TRBV30 to TRBJ2-2, with 14 bases that match TRBD2. With V trimmed by 3 bases and J by 4 bases, 1 base remained unmatched. This CDR3 has 15 residues. Germline assignment: CDR1 GTSNPN and CDR2 SVGIG (reference sequence). CDR3 loop: CAWRGTSGSTGELFF. CDR3 nucleotide sequence: TGTGCCTGGAGGGGGACTAGCGGGAGCACCGGGGAGCTGTTTTTT.

V and J are TRBV5-1 and TRBJ1-1, with a tentative D call TRBD1 (5 bases). CDR1 and CDR2 from the germline V gene are SGHRS and YFSETQ. The CDR3 is made up of 12 amino acids. V was pared by 2 bases and J by 7 bases, with 9 bases between. The CDR3 here is CASSLGEDEAFF. CDR3 coding DNA: TGCGCCAGCAGCTTAGGGGAGGATGAAGCTTTCTTT.

The rearrangement links TRBV9 to TRBJ1-3; no clear D gene. Germline V gives CDR1 SGDLS, CDR2 YYNGEE. With 3 bases removed from V and 3 bases from J, the gap between germline ends came to 13 bases. CDR3 length: 15 amino acids. CDR3 protein: CASSARPAGGNTIYF. CDR3 nucleotides: TGTGCCAGCAGCGCAAGACCCGCGGGTGGAAACACCATATATTTT.

The chain links TRBV11-2 to TRBJ1-4; TRBD1 matches 7 bases. Losses at the gene ends were 0 bases for V and 0 bases for J; bases not matched to a gene: 7. The CDR3 spans 18 residues. The germline V gene has CDR1 SGHAT and CDR2 FQNNGV. CDR3: CASSLDPGQRTTNEKLFF. Written as DNA, the CDR3 is TGTGCCAGCAGCTTAGACCCGGGACAGAGAACAACTAATGAAAAACTGTTTTTT.

J is TRBJ1-2 and V is TRBV4-1, with D possibly being TRBD1 (5 bases). The CDR3 contains 16 residues. V lost 1 base and J lost 2, with 14 bases in between. Germline-derived CDR1 and CDR2 are MGHRA and YSYEKL. For the CDR3, the DNA is TGCGCCAGCAGCCAAGGGGACTTCCCACGGAACTATGGCTACACCTTC. Its protein is CASSQGDFPRNYGYTF.

This rearrangement joins TRBV7-9 to TRBJ1-2; the D is unclear. V gave up 4 bases and J gave up 4 bases, with 4 bases separating them. From germline, CDR1 is SEHNR and CDR2 FQNEAQ (reference sequence). The CDR3 contains 11 residues. This CDR3 reads CASSSSYGYTF. The CDR3 DNA is TGTGCCAGCAGCTCCAGCTATGGCTACACCTTC.

This clone was seen once. The same CDR3 can be traced to other DNA sequences in this sample. The chain employs TRBV6-6 and TRBJ1-2; D is uncertain. Trimming pared 2 bases from V and 4 bases from J, leaving 8 bases between. This CDR3 is built from 13 residues. CDR1 is MNHNY and CDR2 is SVGAGI in the germline V gene (reference sequence). DNA for the CDR3: TGTGCCAGCAGTTACCCAGGAGGCTATGGCTACACCTTC. Its translation is CASSYPGGYGYTF.

This rearrangement joins TRBV4-3 to TRBJ1-1, with TRBD1 identical over 7 bases. Per the germline V gene, CDR1 is LGHNA and CDR2 is YSLEER. V was clipped by 1 base and J by 3 bases; unmatched bases: 5. The CDR3 totals 15 residues. The CDR3 coding sequence is TGCGCCAGCAGCCAAGGAGAGGGGGCTGACACTGAAGCTTTCTTT. This sequence encodes CASSQGEGADTEAFF.

This chain connects TRBV27 to TRBJ1-5, with TRBD1 as a possible D gene (6 bases). The CDR3 is 15 residues long. From germline, CDR1 is MNHEY and CDR2 SMNVEV (reference sequence). V gave up 2 bases and J gave up 5 bases, with 13 bases separating them. CDR3 sequence: CASSLDRHSDQPQHF. As DNA, the CDR3 is TGTGCCAGCAGTTTAGACAGGCATTCGGATCAGCCCCAGCATTTT.

V is TRBV4-1 and J is TRBJ1-6; TRBD1 aligns across 8 bases. Trimming at V came to 2 bases and at J to 7 bases, leaving 4 bases not matched to a gene. Germline V lookup: CDR1 MGHRA, CDR2 YSYEKL. The CDR3 sequence is 15 residues long. The CDR3 here is CASSQQGQENSPLHF. CDR3 bases: TGCGCCAGCAGCCAACAGGGACAGGAAAATTCACCCCTCCACTTT.

V and J are TRBV7-2 and TRBJ2-3; weak D call: TRBD2 (6 bases). The germline V gene encodes CDR1 SGHTA and CDR2 FQGNSA. The CDR3 contains 17 residues. The V gene lost 1 base and the J gene lost 2 bases, with 16 bases spanning the gap. The CDR3 nucleotides read TGTGCCAGCAGCTTAGAGAGGGTGCTAGCGTCCACAGATACGCAGTATTTT. Translating gives CASSLERVLASTDTQYF.

V is TRBV19 and J is TRBJ2-2; D may be TRBD2 (5 bases). V was clipped by 3 bases and J by 7 bases, with 6 bases between them. This CDR3 contains 12 residues. Per germline, CDR1 LNHDA and CDR2 SQIVND (reference sequence). In nucleotides, the CDR3 is TGTGCCAGTAGTATTCGGGGCGGGGAGCTGTTTTTT. Translating gives CASSIRGGELFF.

This clone was seen more than once but under ten times. The rearrangement joins TRBV4-3 to TRBJ1-4; 9 bases line up with TRBD1. The germline CDR1 and CDR2 sequences are LGHNA and YSLEER. CDR3 length equals 17 residues. Unmatched junction bases numbered 9, after V lost 1 base and J lost 6 bases. The CDR3 here is CASSQGPGGTGYEKLFF. The CDR3 DNA reads TGCGCCAGCAGCCAAGGCCCCGGTGGGACAGGGTATGAAAAACTGTTTTTT.

The rearrangement uses TRBV3-1 (or the pseudogene TRBV3-2) and TRBJ1-6; 7 bases map to TRBD1. There are 16 residues in the CDR3. The germline V gene has CDR1 LGHDT and CDR2 YNNKEL (reference sequence). V trimming: 4 bases; J trimming: 7 bases; junction bases outside the gene matches: 10. CDR3 protein: CASSPPPGTENSPLHF. In nucleotides, the CDR3 is TGTGCCAGCAGCCCACCCCCCGGGACAGAGAATTCACCCCTCCACTTT.

The gene calls are TRBV18 and TRBJ2-1; 8 bases map to TRBD2. Germline CDR1 reads KGHSH; CDR2 reads LQKENI. The CDR3 extends over 15 amino acids. Trimming cost V 4 bases and J 2 bases; bases outside gene matches: 4. DNA for the CDR3: TGTGCCAGCTCACGCGAACTAGCGGCCTACAATGAGCAGTTCTTC. As protein: CASSRELAAYNEQFF.